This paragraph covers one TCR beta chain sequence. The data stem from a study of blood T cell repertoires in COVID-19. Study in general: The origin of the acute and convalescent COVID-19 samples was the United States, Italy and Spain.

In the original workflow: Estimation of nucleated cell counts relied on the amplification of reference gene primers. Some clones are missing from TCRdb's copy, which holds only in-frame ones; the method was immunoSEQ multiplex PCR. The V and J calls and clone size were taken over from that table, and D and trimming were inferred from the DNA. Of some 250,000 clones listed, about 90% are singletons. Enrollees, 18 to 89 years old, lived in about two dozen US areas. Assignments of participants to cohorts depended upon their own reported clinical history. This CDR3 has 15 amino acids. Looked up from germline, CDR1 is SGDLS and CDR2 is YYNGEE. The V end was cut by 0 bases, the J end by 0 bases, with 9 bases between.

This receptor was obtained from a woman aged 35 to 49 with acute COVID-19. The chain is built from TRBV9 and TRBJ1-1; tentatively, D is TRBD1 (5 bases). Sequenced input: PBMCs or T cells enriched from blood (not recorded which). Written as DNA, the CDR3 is TGTGCCAGCAGCGTAGCTCAGGGCCTGAACACTGAAGCTTTCTTT. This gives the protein CASSVAQGLNTEAFF.